One sample yielded the 2 T cell receptor beta chains listed below, sequenced in a study of cytomegalovirus exposure and HLA in healthy donors. The primer mix had 60 Vbeta and 13 Jbeta primers. Repertoires were generated with immunoSEQ multiplex PCR, while TCRdb's copy carries only in-frame clones and drops some. This sample yields approximately 180,000 clones, of which roughly 73% are seen a single time; about 1.7% belongs to the top ten. Sequenced: PBMCs. Receptor source: a woman aged 30 to 39 in good health and CMV-seronegative.

The chain couples TRBV7-8 to TRBJ1-1, with D unclear. The CDR3 consists of 13 residues. Germline CDR1 SGHVS, CDR2 FQNEAQ. V was clipped by 1 base and J by 3 bases, with 6 bases between them. The CDR3 DNA reads as TGTGCCAGCAGCTTAGTTGAGGACACTGAAGCTTTCTTT. This encodes CASSLVEDTEAFF. The whole variable domain, remainder taken from reference TRBV7-8 and TRBJ1-1, is GAGVSQSPRYKVAKRGQDVALRCDPISGHVSLFWYQQALGQGPEFLTYFQNEAQLDKSGLPSDRFFAERPEGSVSTLKIQRTQQEDSAVYLCASSLVEDTEAFFGQGTRLTVV.

The chain combines TRBV6-6 with TRBJ1-1; 9 nucleotides agree with TRBD1. This CDR3 is 16 amino acids long. V lost 6 bases, J lost 3 bases, and 11 bases stayed unmatched. Germline V lookup: CDR1 MNHNY, CDR2 SVGAGI (reference sequence). The CDR3: CASRRPTGGVDTEAFF. The CDR3 DNA is TGTGCCAGCAGAAGACCGACAGGGGGAGTGGACACTGAAGCTTTCTTT.